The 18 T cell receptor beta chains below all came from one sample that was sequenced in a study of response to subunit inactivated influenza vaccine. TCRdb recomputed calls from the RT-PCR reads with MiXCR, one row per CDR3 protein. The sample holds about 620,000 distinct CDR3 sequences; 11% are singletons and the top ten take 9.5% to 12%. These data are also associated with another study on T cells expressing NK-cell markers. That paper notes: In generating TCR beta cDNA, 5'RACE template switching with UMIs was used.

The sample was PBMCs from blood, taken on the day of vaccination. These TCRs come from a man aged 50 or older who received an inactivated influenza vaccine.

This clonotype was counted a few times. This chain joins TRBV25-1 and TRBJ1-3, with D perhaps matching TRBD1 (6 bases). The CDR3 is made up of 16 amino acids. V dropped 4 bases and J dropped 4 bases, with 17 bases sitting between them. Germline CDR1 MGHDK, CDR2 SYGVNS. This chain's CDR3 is CASSGGQILSGNTIYF. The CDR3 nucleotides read TGTGCCAGCAGTGGCGGACAGATACTCTCAGGAAACACCATATATTTT.

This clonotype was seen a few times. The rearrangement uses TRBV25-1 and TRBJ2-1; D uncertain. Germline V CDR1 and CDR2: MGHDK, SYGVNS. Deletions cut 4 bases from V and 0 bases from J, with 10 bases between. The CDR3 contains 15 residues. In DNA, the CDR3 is TGTGCCAGCAGTGCAATGGTGAGCTCCTACAATGAGCAGTTCTTC. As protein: CASSAMVSSYNEQFF.

The CDR3: CASTRGQGEGGKETQYF. For the CDR3, the DNA is TGTGCCAGCACCCGGGGACAGGGAGAAGGGGGGAAAGAGACCCAGTACTTC. This chain connects TRBV12-3 or TRBV12-4 to TRBJ2-5; TRBD1 matches 9 bases. V lost 7 bases and J lost 3; bases outside the gene matches: 15. The CDR3 covers 17 residues.

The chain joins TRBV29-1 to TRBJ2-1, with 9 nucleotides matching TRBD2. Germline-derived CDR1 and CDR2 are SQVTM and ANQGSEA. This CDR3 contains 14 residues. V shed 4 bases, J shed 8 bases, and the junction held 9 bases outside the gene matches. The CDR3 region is CSVGSSGRGDEQFF. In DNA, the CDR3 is TGCAGCGTTGGGAGTAGCGGGAGAGGCGATGAGCAGTTCTTC.

CDR3 bases: TGCGCCAGCAGTCCACGGCCGGGTAGCTCCTACAATGAGCAGTTCTTC. It translates to CASSPRPGSSYNEQFF. This chain uses TRBV5-1 with TRBJ2-1; no reliable D call. The CDR3 extends over 16 amino acids. The germline V and J ends were trimmed by 5 bases and 0 bases, with 15 bases remaining between them. CDR1 is SGHRS and CDR2 is YFSETQ in the germline V gene.

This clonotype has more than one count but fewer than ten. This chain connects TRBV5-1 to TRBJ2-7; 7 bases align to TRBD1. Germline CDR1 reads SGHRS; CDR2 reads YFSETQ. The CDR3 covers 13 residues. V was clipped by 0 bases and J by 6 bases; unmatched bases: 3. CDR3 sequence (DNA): TGCGCCAGCAGCTTGGCCGGGACAGCCGAGCAGTACTTC. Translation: CASSLAGTAEQYF. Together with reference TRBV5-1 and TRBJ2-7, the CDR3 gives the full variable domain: KAGVTQTPRYLIKTRGQQVTLSCSPISGHRSVSWYQQTPGQGLQFLFEYFSETQRNKGNFPGRFSGRQFSNSRSEMNVSTLELGDSALYLCASSLAGTAEQYFGPGTRLTVT.

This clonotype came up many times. The CDR3 DNA reads as TGCAGTGCTAGAGAAGTTTTAAGCTCCTACAATGAGCAGTTCTTC. It codes for CSAREVLSSYNEQFF. The V gene is TRBV20-1, the J gene TRBJ2-1; D unresolved. This CDR3 is 15 amino acids long. In germline, CDR1 is DFQATT, CDR2 SNEGSKA (reference sequence). Trimming took 0 bases from V and 0 from J, leaving 9 bases between them.

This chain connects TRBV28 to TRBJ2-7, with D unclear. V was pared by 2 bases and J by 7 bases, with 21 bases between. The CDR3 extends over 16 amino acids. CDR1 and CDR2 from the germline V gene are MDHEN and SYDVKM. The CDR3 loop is CASSLNRRSPGREQYF. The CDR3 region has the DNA TGTGCCAGCAGTTTAAACCGAAGGTCCCCGGGTAGGGAGCAGTACTTC.

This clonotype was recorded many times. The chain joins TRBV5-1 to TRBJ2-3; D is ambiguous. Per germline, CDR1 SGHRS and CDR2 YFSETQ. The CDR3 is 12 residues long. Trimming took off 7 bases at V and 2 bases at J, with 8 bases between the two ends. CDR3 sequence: CASREDTDTQYF. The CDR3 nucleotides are TGCGCCAGCCGCGAAGACACAGATACGCAGTATTTT. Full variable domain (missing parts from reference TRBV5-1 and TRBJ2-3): KAGVTQTPRYLIKTRGQQVTLSCSPISGHRSVSWYQQTPGQGLQFLFEYFSETQRNKGNFPGRFSGRQFSNSRSEMNVSTLELGDSALYLCASREDTDTQYFGPGTRLTVL.

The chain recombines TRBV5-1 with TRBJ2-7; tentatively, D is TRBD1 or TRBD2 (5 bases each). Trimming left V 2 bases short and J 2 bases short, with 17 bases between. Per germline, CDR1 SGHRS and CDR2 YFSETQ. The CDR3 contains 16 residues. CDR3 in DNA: TGCGCCAGCAGCTTACAAACGAGCAGGGAGCCCTACGAGCAGTACTTC. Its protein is CASSLQTSREPYEQYF.

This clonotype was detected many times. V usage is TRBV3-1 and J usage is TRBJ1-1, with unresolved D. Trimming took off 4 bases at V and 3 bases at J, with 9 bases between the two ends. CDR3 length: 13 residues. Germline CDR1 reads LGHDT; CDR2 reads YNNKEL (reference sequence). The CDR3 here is CASSRGIHTEAFF. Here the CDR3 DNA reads TGTGCCAGCAGCCGGGGTATTCACACTGAAGCTTTCTTT.

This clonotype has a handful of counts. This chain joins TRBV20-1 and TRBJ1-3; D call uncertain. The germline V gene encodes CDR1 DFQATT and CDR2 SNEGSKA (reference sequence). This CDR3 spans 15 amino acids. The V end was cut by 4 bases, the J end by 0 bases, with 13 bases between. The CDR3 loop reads CSATEDSNSGNTIYF. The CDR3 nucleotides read TGCAGTGCTACCGAGGACTCGAACTCTGGAAACACCATATATTTT.

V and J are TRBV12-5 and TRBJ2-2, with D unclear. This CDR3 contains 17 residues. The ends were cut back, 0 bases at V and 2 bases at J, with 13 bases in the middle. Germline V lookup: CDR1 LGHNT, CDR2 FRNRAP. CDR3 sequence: CASGLVLSEANTGELFF. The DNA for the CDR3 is TGTGCTAGTGGTTTGGTACTTTCCGAGGCCAACACCGGGGAGCTGTTTTTT.

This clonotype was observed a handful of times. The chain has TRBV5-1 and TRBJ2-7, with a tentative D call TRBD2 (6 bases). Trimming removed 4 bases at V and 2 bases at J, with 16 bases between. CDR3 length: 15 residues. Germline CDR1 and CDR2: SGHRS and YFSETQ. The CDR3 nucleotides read TGCGCCAGCAGCGAGGAGGCGGGACCCGCCTACGAGCAGTACTTC. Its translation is CASSEEAGPAYEQYF.

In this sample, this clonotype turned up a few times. CDR3 DNA: TGTGCCAGCAGTTTTTTGGGGGGCCCCGGGGAGCTGTTTTTT. Residues: CASSFLGGPGELFF. The chain couples TRBV12-3 or TRBV12-4 to TRBJ2-2; tentatively, D is TRBD1 or TRBD2 (6 bases each). CDR3 size: 14 residues. The ends were cut back, 3 bases at V and 6 bases at J, with 11 bases in the middle.

This chain's CDR3 is CATSSVEGQPQHF. The CDR3 DNA sequence: TGTGCCACCAGCTCGGTTGAAGGTCAGCCCCAGCATTTT. The chain carries TRBV24-1 and TRBJ1-5; no definite D call. Germline V CDR1 and CDR2: KGHDR, SFDVKD. V was cut by 7 bases and J by 6 bases, with 12 bases left in between. The CDR3 consists of 13 residues.

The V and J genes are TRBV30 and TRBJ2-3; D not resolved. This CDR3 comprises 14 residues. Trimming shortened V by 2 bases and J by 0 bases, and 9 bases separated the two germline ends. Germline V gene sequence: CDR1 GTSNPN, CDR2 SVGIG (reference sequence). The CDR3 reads CAWSLGASTDTQYF. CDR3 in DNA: TGTGCCTGGAGTTTAGGAGCTAGCACAGATACGCAGTATTTT.

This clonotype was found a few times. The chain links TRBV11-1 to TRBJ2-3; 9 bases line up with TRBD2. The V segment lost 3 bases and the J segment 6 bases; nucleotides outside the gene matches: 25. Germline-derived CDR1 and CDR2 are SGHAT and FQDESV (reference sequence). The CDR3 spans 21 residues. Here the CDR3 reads CASSFPGARQVIAGDPDTQYF. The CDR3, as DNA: TGTGCCAGCAGCTTTCCGGGGGCGCGACAGGTCATAGCGGGAGATCCGGATACGCAGTATTTT.